This T cell receptor (beta chain) derives from a study of T cell clusters in autoimmune cytopenias. Each sample's input was 250 ng genomic DNA, 30,000 to 45,000 genome equivalents. Multiplex touch-down PCR amplified TRB using TRB-A and TRB-B pools in one tube. One entry per CDR3 protein, without DNA, is what TCRdb gives after re-calling the multiplex PCR reads. The sample has around 7,000 distinct CDR3 sequences, and its top ten clones hold 20% to 25%. In germline, CDR1 is SEHNR, CDR2 FQNEAQ (reference sequence). The CDR3 has 15 amino acids. These sequences were also reported in another study, on T cell repertoires in aging, cancer and after chemotherapy.

The genes are TRBV7-9 and TRBJ2-2; TCRdb picks TRBD1, but there is no DNA to check that call. The sequence was collected from a human donor in good health. The source material was peripheral blood. The CDR3 here is CASSGGTGQHGELFF.